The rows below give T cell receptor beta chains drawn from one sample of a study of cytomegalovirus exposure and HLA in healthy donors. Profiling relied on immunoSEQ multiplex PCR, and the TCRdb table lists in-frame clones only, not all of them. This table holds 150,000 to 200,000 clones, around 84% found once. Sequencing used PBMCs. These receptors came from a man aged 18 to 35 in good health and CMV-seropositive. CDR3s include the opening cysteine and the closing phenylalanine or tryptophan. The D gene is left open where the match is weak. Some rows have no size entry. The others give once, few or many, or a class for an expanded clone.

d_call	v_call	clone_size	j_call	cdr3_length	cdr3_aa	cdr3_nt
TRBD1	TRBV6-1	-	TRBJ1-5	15	CASSERGQIDQPQHF	TGTGCCAGCAGTGAAAGGGGACAGATCGATCAGCCCCAGCATTTT
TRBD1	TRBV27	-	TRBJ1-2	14	CASSLNRGILGYTF	TGTGCCAGCAGTTTAAACAGGGGGATTCTTGGCTACACCTTC
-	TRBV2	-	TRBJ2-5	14	CASSGNRVEETQYF	TGTGCCAGCAGCGGAAACAGGGTAGAAGAGACCCAGTACTTC
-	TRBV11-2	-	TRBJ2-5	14	CASSLDAGRETQYF	TGTGCCAGCAGCTTAGACGCGGGTCGGGAGACCCAGTACTTC
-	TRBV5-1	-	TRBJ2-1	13	CASSWDKLNEQFF	TGCGCCAGCTCCTGGGACAAGCTAAATGAGCAGTTCTTC
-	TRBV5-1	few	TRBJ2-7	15	CASSLGAPQTYEQYF	TGCGCCAGCAGCTTGGGGGCCCCCCAGACCTACGAGCAGTACTTC
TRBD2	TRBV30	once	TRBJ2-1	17	CAWSVAPLAGGFNEQFF	TGTGCCTGGAGTGTAGCCCCACTAGCGGGAGGATTCAATGAGCAGTTCTTC
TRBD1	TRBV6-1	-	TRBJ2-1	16	CASSEGMGQGSNEQFF	TGTGCCAGCAGTGAAGGGATGGGACAGGGGAGCAATGAGCAGTTCTTC
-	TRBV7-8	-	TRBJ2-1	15	CASSLRGSSEGEQFF	TGTGCCAGCAGCCTTCGTGGTAGTAGCGAAGGTGAGCAGTTCTTC
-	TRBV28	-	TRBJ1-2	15	CASSFQDGGREGYTF	TGTGCCAGCAGTTTCCAAGACGGGGGGCGGGAAGGCTACACCTTC
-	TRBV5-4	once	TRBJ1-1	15	CASSYDGRLNTEAFF	TGTGCCAGCAGCTACGACGGCAGGTTGAACACTGAAGCTTTCTTT
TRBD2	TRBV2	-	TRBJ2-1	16	CASSESGDGTTNEQFF	TGTGCCAGCAGTGAATCGGGCGACGGGACTACCAATGAGCAGTTCTTC
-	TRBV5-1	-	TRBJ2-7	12	CASSLGANEQYF	TGCGCCAGCAGCTTGGGAGCAAATGAGCAGTACTTC
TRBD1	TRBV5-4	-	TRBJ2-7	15	CASSYSTGWVGEQYF	TGTGCCAGCAGCTATTCGACAGGGTGGGTGGGGGAGCAGTACTTC
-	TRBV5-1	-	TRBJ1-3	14	CASSVGQIGNTIYF	TGCGCCAGCAGCGTGGGACAAATTGGAAACACCATATATTTT
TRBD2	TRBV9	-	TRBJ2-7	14	CASAPGGGPAEQYF	TGTGCCAGCGCTCCGGGGGGAGGGCCCGCCGAGCAGTACTTC
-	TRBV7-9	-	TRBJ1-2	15	CASSLVLGGNYGYTF	TGTGCCAGCAGCTTAGTCCTAGGGGGAAACTATGGCTACACCTTC
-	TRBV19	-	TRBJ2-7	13	CASSTTSTGNQYF	TGTGCCAGTAGTACGACGAGTACAGGGAACCAGTACTTC
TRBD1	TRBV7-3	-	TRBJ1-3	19	CASSQYHPGQTSSGNTIYF	TGTGCCAGCAGCCAATATCATCCGGGACAGACGAGCTCTGGAAACACCATATATTTT
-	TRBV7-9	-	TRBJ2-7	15	CASSSRDLGSYEQYF	TGTGCCAGCAGCTCCCGGGACTTGGGATCCTACGAGCAGTACTTC
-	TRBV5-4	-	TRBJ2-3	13	CASSRETADTQYF	TGTGCCAGCAGCCGGGAAACGGCAGATACGCAGTATTTT
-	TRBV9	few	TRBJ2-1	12	CASSVDSDEQFF	TGTGCCAGCAGCGTAGATTCCGATGAGCAGTTCTTC
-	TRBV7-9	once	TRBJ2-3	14	CASSHTGNTDTQYF	TGTGCCAGCAGCCACACGGGTAACACAGATACGCAGTATTTT
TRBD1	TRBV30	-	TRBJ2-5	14	CAWSAQGSGETQYF	TGTGCCTGGAGTGCACAGGGGAGTGGGGAGACCCAGTACTTC
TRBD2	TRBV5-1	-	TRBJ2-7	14	CASHLTSASYEQYF	TGCGCCAGCCACTTAACTAGCGCGTCCTACGAGCAGTACTTC
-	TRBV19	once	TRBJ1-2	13	CASRNTGTLGYTF	TGTGCCAGTAGAAATACAGGAACCCTTGGCTACACCTTC
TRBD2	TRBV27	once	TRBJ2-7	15	CASSLNPAGGYEQYF	TGTGCCAGCAGTTTAAATCCAGCGGGAGGGTACGAGCAGTACTTC
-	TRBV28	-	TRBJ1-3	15	CASGEIGGAGNTIYF	TGTGCCAGTGGGGAGATAGGGGGAGCTGGAAACACCATATATTTT
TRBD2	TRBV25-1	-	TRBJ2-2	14	CASSEWGGTGELFF	TGTGCCAGCAGTGAATGGGGGGGCACCGGGGAGCTGTTTTTT
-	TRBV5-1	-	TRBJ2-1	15	CASSLSGSSYNEQFF	TGCGCCAGCAGCTTGTCCGGGAGCTCCTACAATGAGCAGTTCTTC
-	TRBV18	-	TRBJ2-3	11	CASSAADTQYF	TGTGCCAGCTCAGCGGCGGATACGCAGTATTTT
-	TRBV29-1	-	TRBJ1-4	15	CSVHWSGGLGEKLFF	TGCAGCGTTCACTGGTCGGGAGGGCTTGGTGAAAAACTGTTTTTT
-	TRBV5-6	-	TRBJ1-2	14	CASSEPWGNYGYTF	TGTGCCAGCAGCGAACCCTGGGGCAACTATGGCTACACCTTC
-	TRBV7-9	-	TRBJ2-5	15	CASSFRLGGGETQYF	TGTGCCAGCAGCTTCCGATTGGGGGGTGGGGAGACCCAGTACTTC
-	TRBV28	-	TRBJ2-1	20	CASSLTGSLGGASSYNEQFF	TGTGCCAGCAGTTTAACGGGTAGTTTAGGGGGAGCGAGCTCCTACAATGAGCAGTTCTTC
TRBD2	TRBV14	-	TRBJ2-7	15	CASSPSGTSGSKVYF	TGTGCCAGCAGCCCCTCCGGGACTAGCGGGAGTAAGGTGTACTTC
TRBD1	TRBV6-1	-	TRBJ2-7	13	CASSRTGRYEQYF	TGTGCCAGCAGTAGGACAGGGCGGTACGAGCAGTACTTC
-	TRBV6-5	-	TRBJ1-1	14	CASSYRRENTEAFF	TGTGCCAGCAGTTACCGGCGGGAGAACACTGAAGCTTTCTTT
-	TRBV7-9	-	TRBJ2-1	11	CASSPTTEQFF	TGTGCCAGCAGCCCAACGACAGAGCAGTTCTTC
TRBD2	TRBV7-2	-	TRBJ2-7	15	CASSPGTSGVYEQYF	TGTGCCAGCAGCCCTGGTACAAGCGGGGTCTACGAGCAGTACTTC
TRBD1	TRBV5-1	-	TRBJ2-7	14	CASSGDSYSYEQYF	TGCGCCAGCAGTGGGGACAGCTACTCCTACGAGCAGTACTTC
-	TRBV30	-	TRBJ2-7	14	CAWSPSVSIYEQYF	TGTGCCTGGAGTCCCTCGGTCTCGATCTACGAGCAGTACTTC
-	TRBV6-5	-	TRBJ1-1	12	CASSYSGTYLFF	TGTGCCAGCAGTTACTCTGGCACGTACCTCTTCTTT
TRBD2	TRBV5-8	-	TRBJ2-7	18	CASSLVTSGRAKGYEQYF	TGTGCCAGCAGCTTGGTGACTAGCGGGAGGGCCAAGGGCTACGAGCAGTACTTC
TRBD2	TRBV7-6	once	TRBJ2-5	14	CASTLSAGGETQYF	TGTGCCAGCACCCTGTCGGCGGGAGGAGAGACCCAGTACTTC
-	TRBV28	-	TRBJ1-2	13	CASTSGPNYGYTF	TGTGCCAGCACCTCAGGGCCCAACTATGGCTACACCTTC
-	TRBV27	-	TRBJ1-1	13	CASSLTVLTEAFF	TGTGCCAGCAGTTTGACAGTTCTCACGGAAGCTTTCTTT
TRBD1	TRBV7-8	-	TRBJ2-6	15	CASSATGAGANVLTF	TGTGCCAGCAGCGCTACAGGGGCTGGGGCCAACGTCCTGACTTTC